The clone carrying this TCR beta chain has more than one count but fewer than ten. The antigen remains unidentified. Libraries were prepared by immunoSEQ multiplex PCR; TCRdb keeps only in-frame clonotypes and omits some of them. This table has roughly 100,000 clones, about 90% appearing once. The data stem from a study of T cell responses to AZD1222 COVID-19 vaccine. Whole-study findings and limits: Possibly, clonal diversity was underestimated; donors were largely white British and included more females. No day 14 peak samples; only post-peak repertoires were characterized.

The source is an adult in good health. This sample comprised peripheral blood, obtained on day 0 of AZD1222 vaccination.

CDR3 sequence (DNA): TGTGCCAGTAGCTCCCCGGGGGGAACCGGGGAGCTGTTTTTT. Translation: CASSSPGGTGELFF. The chain has TRBV19 and TRBJ2-2; 7 bases agree with TRBD2. The V gene end was trimmed by 6 bases and the J gene end by 5 bases; junction bases not matched to a gene: 6. The CDR3 is 14 amino acids. In germline, CDR1 is LNHDA, CDR2 SQIVND (reference sequence).